This TCR beta chain was retrieved from a study of shared clonotypes between healthy human individuals (TCRdb year 2020). Background on the whole study: The cohort included a few men and a couple of women between 18 and 49 years of age. To increase sequencing depth and limit assay-specific biases, TCR repertoire library preparation and sequencing were carried out by different laboratories using diverse techniques. Blood TCR repertoires of five healthy adults were deeply sequenced to estimate repertoire size and the extent of clonotype sharing between individuals. Each donor's leukapheresis produced roughly between about 0.8 and 10 billion PBMCs.

Worth noting for this clone: The specificity of this receptor is unknown. No much larger clone is present one base from it, and per-base qualities are unavailable.

V is cut back by 6 bases and J by 2 bases, with 17 bases in the junction unmatched. Including cysteine and phenylalanine, the CDR3 has 18 amino acids. The sequence is cut down to CDR3 DNA, 54 bases in frame from base 1. As encoded in the germline V gene, CDR1 is SGHAT while CDR2 is FQNNGV. TCR CDR3 regions were amplified from genomic DNA by multiplex PCR using the deep immunoSEQ assay. For each cell subset, the extracted genomic DNA was distributed evenly across all wells of several immunoSEQ 96-well plates, and each plate served as one replicate. For unsorted PBMC, each replicate PCR was loaded with 250 to 300 ng genomic DNA, equivalent to about 33,000 T cell genomes. Ten immunoSEQ deep assay plates were used to sequence unsorted PBMC genomic DNA. The purified libraries were quantified using a Qubit 3.0 fluorometer, sized with a Bioanalyzer 2100, and then quantified again using the KAPA Library Quantification kit. A separate single-read 150-cycle Illumina NextSeq 550 flow cell was used to sequence each immunoSEQ 96-well plate. The authors processed their data as follows. Because the immunoSEQ output held only junctional sequences and lacked quality scores, the filtering could not match the filtering applied to full-length reads. To assign V/J genes and CDR3, sequences were annotated against IMGT germline references using PyIR, a Python wrapper for IgBLAST v1.9. Reads were removed for weak V/J assignments (E-value above 1e-6), missing CDR3, stop codons, out-of-frame junctions, or ambiguous translated residues. V3J clonotypes were defined as sequences sharing an identical inferred V gene, J gene, and CDR3 amino acid sequence. To compute the percentage overlap between repertoires, the number of shared unique clonotypes was divided by the size of the smaller repertoire. Richness of each repertoire was evaluated using RTK rarefaction, the Chao1 estimator, and Recon v2.1 estimates of unobserved clonotypes. TCRdb retrieved this table from immuneACCESS and kept in-frame rearrangements only. Not all clones are present; in checked studies, unresolved V genes account for under half, and no reason is known for the remainder. That table furnishes V, J and clone size, whereas the DNA furnished D and trimming. This sample lists about 480,000 clones; about 75% were detected once. The ten largest clones take up around 13% of the sample.

The investigation overall reported the following: Sampling was restricted to blood, and TCR repertoires in tissue are likely to differ from TCR repertoires in blood. The small number of donors limited the genetic and exposure-history diversity represented. Based on pairwise subsampling, the degree of clonotype sharing among donors was expected to be affected by sequencing depth.

The donors were healthy, HIV-negative adults with no recently reported acute infections or vaccinations. Only Caucasian adults living in Nashville, Tennessee, USA were represented among the donors. For unsorted samples, 90 million or so PBMCs were counted and genomic DNA was extracted with the QIAamp DNA Blood Mini kit. Blood was collected by leukapheresis, and PBMCs were isolated by Ficoll-Histopaque density gradient centrifugation and then cryopreserved in liquid nitrogen vapor phase. The TCR sequence derives from a woman aged 35 to 49 in good health. Some clones in this sample may be carry-over from other donors' samples. Sequences were obtained from PBMCs. The chain was built from TRBV11-2 and TRBJ2-5; TRBD1 lines up with 8 middle nucleotides. Here is the DNA: TGTGCCAGCAGATCTCTGGCTCAGGGGGCTCGGCGGCAAGAGACCCAGTACTTC. Protein translation: CASRSLAQGARRQETQYF. Joined to the reference TRBV11-2 and TRBJ2-5 proteins, this CDR3 gives the full variable domain: EAGVAQSPRYKIIEKRQSVAFWCNPISGHATLYWYQQILGQGPKLLIQFQNNGVVDDSQLPKDRFSAERLKGVDSTLKIQPAKLEDSAVYLCASRSLAQGARRQETQYFGPGTRLLVL.